This note documents a single TCR beta chain sequence. This record belongs to a study of blood T cell repertoires in COVID-19. Germline V lookup: CDR1 KGHSH, CDR2 LQKENI. CDR3 length: 16 residues. V gave up 1 base and J gave up 0 bases; unmatched junction bases: 2. Sequenced by immunoSEQ multiplex PCR; TCRdb stores in-frame clones only, minus some. The data contain around 400,000 clones, roughly nine tenths of them singletons. Sequencing was performed on PBMCs or T cells enriched from blood (not recorded which). The clonotype comes from a woman aged 40 to 50 who had been exposed to COVID-19. The J gene is TRBJ2-2, the V gene TRBV18; 7 positions match TRBD1. This CDR3 reads CASSPQGASNTGELFF. In nucleotides, the CDR3 is TGTGCCAGCTCACCACAGGGGGCCTCGAACACCGGGGAGCTGTTTTTT.